This TCR beta chain comes out of a study of identical twins. Study observations and caveats: Beta out-of-frame sequences displayed a weaker excess of sharing between twins. While abundant cord blood beta clonotypes carried fewer insertions, memory repertoires showed no such pattern. It was cross-sectional statistical analysis, not following the same donors, that the conclusions relied on.

V dropped 0 bases and J dropped 0 bases, with 9 bases sitting between them. CDR3 size: 15 residues. CDR1 is SGHRS, CDR2 YFSETQ, per germline. A universal primer site was added by template switching, and unique molecular identifiers were carried by the cDNA. Each CDR3 protein gets one entry after TCRdb re-called the 5' RACE reads with MiXCR. The sample holds under 300,000 distinct CDR3 sequences, around 15% seen once. This clonotype turned up a few times. The antigen remains undetermined. The chain combines TRBV5-1 with TRBJ1-2, with D uncertain. The sample was memory (CD45RO+) T cells sorted from blood. The TCR originated in a woman under 30 in good health. The DNA of the CDR3 is TGCGCCAGCAGCTTGGAGGCAGCTTCTAACTATGGCTACACCTTC. The encoded protein is CASSLEAASNYGYTF.